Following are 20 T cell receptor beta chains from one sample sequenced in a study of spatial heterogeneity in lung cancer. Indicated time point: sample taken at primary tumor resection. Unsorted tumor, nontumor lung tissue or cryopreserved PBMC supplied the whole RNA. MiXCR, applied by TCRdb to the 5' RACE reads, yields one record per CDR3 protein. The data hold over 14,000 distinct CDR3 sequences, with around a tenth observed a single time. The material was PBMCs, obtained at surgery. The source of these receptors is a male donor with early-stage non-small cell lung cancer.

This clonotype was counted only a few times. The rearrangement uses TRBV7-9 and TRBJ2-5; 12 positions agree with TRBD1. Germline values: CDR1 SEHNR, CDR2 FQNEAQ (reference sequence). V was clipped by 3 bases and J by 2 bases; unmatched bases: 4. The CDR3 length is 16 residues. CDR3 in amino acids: CASSFRDRGRQETQYF. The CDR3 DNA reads TGTGCCAGCAGCTTTCGGGACAGGGGGCGGCAAGAGACCCAGTACTTC. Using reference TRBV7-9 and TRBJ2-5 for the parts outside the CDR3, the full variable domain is DTGVSQNPRHKITKRGQNVTFRCDPISEHNRLYWYRQTLGQGPEFLTYFQNEAQLEKSRLLSDRFSAERPKGSFSTLEIQRTEQGDSAMYLCASSFRDRGRQETQYFGPGTRLLVL.

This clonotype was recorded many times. The chain's CDR3 is CVTWDSTDTQYF. CDR3 nucleotides: TGTGTGACTTGGGACTCCACAGATACGCAGTATTTT. The chain couples TRBV30 to TRBJ2-3, with D perhaps TRBD2 (6 bases). Germline V gene sequence: CDR1 GTSNPN, CDR2 SVGIG (reference sequence). The CDR3 contains 12 residues.

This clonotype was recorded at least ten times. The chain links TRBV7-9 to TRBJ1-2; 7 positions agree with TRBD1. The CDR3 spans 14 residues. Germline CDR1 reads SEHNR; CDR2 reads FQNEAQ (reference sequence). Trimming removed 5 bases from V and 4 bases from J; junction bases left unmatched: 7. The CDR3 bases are TGTGCCAGCAGCGCAGCAGGGGGGGCCTATGGCTACACCTTC. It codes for CASSAAGGAYGYTF.

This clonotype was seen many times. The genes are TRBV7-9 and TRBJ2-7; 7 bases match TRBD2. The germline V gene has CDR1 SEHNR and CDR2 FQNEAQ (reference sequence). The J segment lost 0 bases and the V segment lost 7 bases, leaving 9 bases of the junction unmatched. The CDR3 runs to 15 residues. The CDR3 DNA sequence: TGTGCCAGCACCCTCCGACGCGGGAGCTCCTACGAGCAGTACTTC. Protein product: CASTLRRGSSYEQYF.

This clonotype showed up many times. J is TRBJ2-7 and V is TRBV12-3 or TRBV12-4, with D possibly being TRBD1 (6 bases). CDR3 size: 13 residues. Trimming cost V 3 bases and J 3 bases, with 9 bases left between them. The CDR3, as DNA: TGTGCCAGCAGTTTGGTACAGGGCTACGAGCAGTACTTC. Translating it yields CASSLVQGYEQYF.

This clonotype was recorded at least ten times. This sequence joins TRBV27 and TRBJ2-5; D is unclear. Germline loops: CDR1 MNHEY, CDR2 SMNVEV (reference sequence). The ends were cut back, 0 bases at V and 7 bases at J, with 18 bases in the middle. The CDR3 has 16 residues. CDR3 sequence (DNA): TGTGCCAGCAGTTTATCGAGCCTAGGCGGCGGTGGGACCCAGTACTTC. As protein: CASSLSSLGGGGTQYF.

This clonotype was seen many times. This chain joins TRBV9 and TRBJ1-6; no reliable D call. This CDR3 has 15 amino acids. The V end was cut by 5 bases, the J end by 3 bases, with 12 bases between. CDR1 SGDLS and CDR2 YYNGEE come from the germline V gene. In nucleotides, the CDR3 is TGTGCCAGCAGTGAAGGACCGCGCTATAATTCACCCCTCCACTTT. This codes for CASSEGPRYNSPLHF. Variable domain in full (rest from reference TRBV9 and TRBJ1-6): DSGVTQTPKHLITATGQRVTLRCSPRSGDLSVYWYQQSLDQGLQFLIQYYNGEERAKGNILERFSAQQFPDLHSELNLSSLELGDSALYFCASSEGPRYNSPLHFGNGTRLTVT.

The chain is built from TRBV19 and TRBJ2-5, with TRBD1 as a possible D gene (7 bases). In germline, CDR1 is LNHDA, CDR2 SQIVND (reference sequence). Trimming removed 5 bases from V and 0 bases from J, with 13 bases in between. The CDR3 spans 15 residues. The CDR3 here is CASSAGTDYQETQYF. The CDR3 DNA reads TGTGCCAGTAGTGCGGGGACAGATTACCAAGAGACCCAGTACTTC. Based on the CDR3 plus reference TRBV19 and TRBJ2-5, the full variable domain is DGGITQSPKYLFRKEGQNVTLSCEQNLNHDAMYWYRQDPGQGLRLIYYSQIVNDFQKGDIAEGYSVSREKKESFPLTVTSAQKNPTAFYLCASSAGTDYQETQYFGPGTRLLVL.

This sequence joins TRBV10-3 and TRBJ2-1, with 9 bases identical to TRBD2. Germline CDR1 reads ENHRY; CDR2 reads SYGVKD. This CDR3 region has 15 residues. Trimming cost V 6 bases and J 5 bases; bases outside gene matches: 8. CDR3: CAISFQTSGNNEQFF. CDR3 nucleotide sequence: TGTGCCATCAGCTTCCAGACTAGCGGCAACAATGAGCAGTTCTTC.

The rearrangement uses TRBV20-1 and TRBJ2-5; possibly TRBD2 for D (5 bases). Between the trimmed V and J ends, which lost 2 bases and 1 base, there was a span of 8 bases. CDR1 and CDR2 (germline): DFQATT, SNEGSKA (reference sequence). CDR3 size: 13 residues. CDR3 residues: CSARPSGQETQYF. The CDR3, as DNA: TGCAGTGCTAGACCCAGCGGCCAAGAGACCCAGTACTTC.

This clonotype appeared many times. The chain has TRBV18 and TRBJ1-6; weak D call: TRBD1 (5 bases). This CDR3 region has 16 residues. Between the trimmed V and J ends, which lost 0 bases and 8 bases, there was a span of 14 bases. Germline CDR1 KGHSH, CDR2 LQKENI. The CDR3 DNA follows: TGTGCCAGCTCACCACCACTCGGGACCGGGGATTCACCCCTCCACTTT. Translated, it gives CASSPPLGTGDSPLHF.

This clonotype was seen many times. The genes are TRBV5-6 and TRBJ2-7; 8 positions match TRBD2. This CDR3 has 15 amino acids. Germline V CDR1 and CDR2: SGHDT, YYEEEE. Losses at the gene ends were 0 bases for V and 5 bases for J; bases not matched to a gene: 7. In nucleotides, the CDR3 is TGTGCCAGCAGCTTGGTTCTGGCGGGAGGACACGAGCAGTACTTC. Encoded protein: CASSLVLAGGHEQYF.

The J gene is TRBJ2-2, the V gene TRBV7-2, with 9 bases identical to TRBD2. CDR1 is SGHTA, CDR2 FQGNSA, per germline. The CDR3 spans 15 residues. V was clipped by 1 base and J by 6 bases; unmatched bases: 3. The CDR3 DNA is TGTGCCAGCAGCTTAGGAAGCGGGGGGCCCGGGGAGCTGTTTTTT. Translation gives CASSLGSGGPGELFF.

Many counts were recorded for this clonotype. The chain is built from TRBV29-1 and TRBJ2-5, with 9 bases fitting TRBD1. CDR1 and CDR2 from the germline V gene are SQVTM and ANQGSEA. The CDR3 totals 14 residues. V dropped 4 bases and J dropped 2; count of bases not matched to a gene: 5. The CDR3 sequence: CSVAWTGVQETQYF. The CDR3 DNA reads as TGCAGCGTTGCTTGGACAGGGGTGCAAGAGACCCAGTACTTC. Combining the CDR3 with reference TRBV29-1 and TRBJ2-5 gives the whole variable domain SAVISQKPSRDICQRGTSLTIQCQVDSQVTMMFWYRQQPGQSLTLIATANQGSEATYESGFVIDKFPISRPNLTFSTLTVSNMSPEDSSIYLCSVAWTGVQETQYFGPGTRLLVL.

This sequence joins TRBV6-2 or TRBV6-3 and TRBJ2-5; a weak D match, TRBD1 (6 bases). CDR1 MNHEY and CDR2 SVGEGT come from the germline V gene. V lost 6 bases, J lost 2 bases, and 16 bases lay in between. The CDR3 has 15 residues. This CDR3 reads CASSTPVQGQETQYF. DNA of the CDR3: TGTGCCAGCAGCACGCCGGTACAGGGTCAAGAGACCCAGTACTTC.

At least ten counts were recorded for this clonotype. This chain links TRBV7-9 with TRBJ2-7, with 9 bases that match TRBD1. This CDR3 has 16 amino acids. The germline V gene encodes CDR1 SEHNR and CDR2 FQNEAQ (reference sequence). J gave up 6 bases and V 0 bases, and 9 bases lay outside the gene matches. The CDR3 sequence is CASSLAGTGFGREQYF. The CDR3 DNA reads TGTGCCAGCAGCTTAGCCGGGACAGGGTTTGGTCGCGAGCAGTACTTC.

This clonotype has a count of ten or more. DNA for the CDR3: TGTGCCAGCAGTTACTGGGGGACTAGCGGCCACAATGAGCAGTTCTTC. This sequence encodes CASSYWGTSGHNEQFF. This chain connects TRBV6-5 to TRBJ2-1, with 11 bases matching TRBD2. Germline lookup yields CDR1 MNHEY and CDR2 SVGAGI. J lost 5 bases, V lost 1 base, and 4 bases had no gene match. The CDR3 loop spans 16 amino acids.

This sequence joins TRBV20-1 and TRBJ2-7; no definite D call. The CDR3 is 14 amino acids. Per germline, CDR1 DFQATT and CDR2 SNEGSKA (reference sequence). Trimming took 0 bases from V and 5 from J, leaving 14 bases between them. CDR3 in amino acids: CSARDSGFADEQYF. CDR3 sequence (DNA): TGCAGTGCTAGAGATAGTGGGTTCGCGGACGAGCAGTACTTC.

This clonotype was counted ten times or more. This CDR3 is CATGVPRSSYEQYF. DNA of the CDR3: TGTGCCACCGGGGTGCCCCGAAGCTCCTACGAGCAGTACTTC. This rearrangement joins TRBV10-3 to TRBJ2-7; D may be TRBD2 (5 bases). CDR3 length: 14 amino acids. Per the germline V gene, CDR1 is ENHRY and CDR2 is SYGVKD. V shed 10 bases and J shed 0 bases, with 16 bases lying between them.

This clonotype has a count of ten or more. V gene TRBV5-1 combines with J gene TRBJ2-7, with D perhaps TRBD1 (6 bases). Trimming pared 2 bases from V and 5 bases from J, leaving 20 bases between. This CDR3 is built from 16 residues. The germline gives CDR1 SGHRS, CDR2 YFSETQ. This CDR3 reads CASSFAAGDVGNEQYF. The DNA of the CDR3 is TGCGCCAGCAGCTTTGCCGCAGGGGACGTCGGGAACGAGCAGTACTTC.